The 25 T cell receptor beta chains below were found in one sample sequenced in a study of long-term antiretroviral therapy in people with HIV. Researchers report immunoSEQ v3.0 was run at survey level. Assay: immunoSEQ multiplex PCR; the TCRdb copy retains only in-frame clones and omits some. This sample has 20,000 to 30,000 clones, with 85% found just once. The sample consisted of unsorted PBMCs, taken 2.3 years after starting antiretroviral therapy. The receptors stem from a man aged 35-49 years with HIV.

The V and J genes are TRBV2 and TRBJ1-5; 11 bases line up with TRBD1. Trimming cost V 6 bases and J 2 bases; bases outside gene matches: 9. There are 17 residues in the CDR3. From germline, CDR1 is SNHLY and CDR2 FYNNEI. CDR3 loop: CASSGQGARGRNQPQHF. The CDR3 DNA sequence: TGTGCCAGCAGCGGACAGGGGGCGCGTGGACGCAATCAGCCCCAGCATTTT.

This chain joins TRBV4-1 and TRBJ1-2; D is unresolved. The germline CDR1 and CDR2 sequences are MGHRA and YSYEKL. Trimming cost V 0 bases and J 0 bases, with 8 bases left between them. The CDR3 spans 15 residues. Written as DNA, the CDR3 is TGCGCCAGCAGCCAAGAGGACTACTCTAACTATGGCTACACCTTC. Translating it yields CASSQEDYSNYGYTF.

This chain links TRBV6-1 with TRBJ1-1; 9 bases match TRBD1. The V segment lost 3 bases and the J segment 4 bases; nucleotides outside the gene matches: 6. Germline lookup yields CDR1 MNHNS and CDR2 SASEGT. This CDR3 region has 15 residues. The CDR3 loop reads CASSDTGTGFTEAFF. For the CDR3, the DNA is TGTGCCAGCAGTGATACCGGGACAGGGTTCACTGAAGCTTTCTTT.

The chain combines TRBV25-1 with TRBJ1-1; 9 nucleotides line up with TRBD1. Trimming took 9 bases from V and 0 from J; bases not matched to a gene: 2. This CDR3 is built from 13 residues. Germline V CDR1 and CDR2: MGHDK, SYGVNS. The CDR3 loop is CASRDRVNTEAFF. DNA for the CDR3: TGTGCCAGTAGGGACAGGGTGAACACTGAAGCTTTCTTT.

The V gene is TRBV21-1, the J gene TRBJ1-1; TRBD1 is the table's D call and was not checked against the DNA. TRBV21-1 is a pseudogene. The CDR3 consists of 17 residues. As DNA, the CDR3 is TGTGCCAGCAGCAAAGTGGAATACAGGAAGTTGGGCACTGAAGCTTTCTTT. This sequence encodes CASSKVEYRKLGTEAFF.

The chain is built from TRBV5-5 and TRBJ2-5, with TRBD2 as a possible D gene (6 bases). The CDR3 length is 15 residues. V lost 0 bases and J lost 5, with 14 bases in between. CDR1 SGHKS and CDR2 YYEKEE come from the germline V gene (reference sequence). In DNA form, the CDR3 reads TGTGCCAGCAGCTTGGTGGCGGGGCGAGGGGAGACCCAGTACTTC. Translated: CASSLVAGRGETQYF. The full variable domain, completed using reference TRBV5-5 and TRBJ2-5, is DAGVTQSPTHLIKTRGQQVTLRCSPISGHKSVSWYQQVLGQGPQFIFQYYEKEERGRGNFPDRFSARQFPNYSSELNVNALLLGDSALYLCASSLVAGRGETQYFGPGTRLLVL.

The chain employs TRBV27 and TRBJ2-7; 7 nucleotides align to TRBD2. Germline V gene sequence: CDR1 MNHEY, CDR2 SMNVEV (reference sequence). Trimming at V came to 5 bases and at J to 0 bases, leaving 4 bases not matched to a gene. The CDR3 covers 14 residues. The CDR3 is CASSRRGSSYEQYF. CDR3 nucleotide sequence: TGTGCCAGCAGTAGGCGCGGGAGCTCCTACGAGCAGTACTTC.

In nucleotides, the CDR3 is TGCGCCAGCAGCTTCGGACTAGCGGGAATTTACGAGCAGTACTTC. Amino acid sequence: CASSFGLAGIYEQYF. The chain uses TRBV5-1 and TRBJ2-7; 12 bases are shared with TRBD2. Per germline, CDR1 SGHRS and CDR2 YFSETQ. After removal of 2 bases from V and 4 bases from J, the junction contained 4 bases not matched to a gene. The CDR3 has 15 amino acids. Full variable domain (missing parts from reference TRBV5-1 and TRBJ2-7): KAGVTQTPRYLIKTRGQQVTLSCSPISGHRSVSWYQQTPGQGLQFLFEYFSETQRNKGNFPGRFSGRQFSNSRSEMNVSTLELGDSALYLCASSFGLAGIYEQYFGPGTRLTVT.

V is TRBV2 and J is TRBJ1-5; D unclear. Trimming took 0 bases from V and 4 from J, leaving 13 bases between them. This CDR3 has 16 amino acids. Germline CDR1 and CDR2: SNHLY and FYNNEI. CDR3 in amino acids: CASSEARTGRNQPQHF. The CDR3 DNA reads TGTGCCAGCAGTGAAGCAAGGACGGGGAGAAATCAGCCCCAGCATTTT.

This clone was seen more than once but under ten times. The chain recombines TRBV5-1 with TRBJ2-1; D unresolved. There are 14 residues in the CDR3. With 0 bases removed from V and 1 base from J, the gap between germline ends came to 5 bases. Germline V gene sequence: CDR1 SGHRS, CDR2 YFSETQ. The DNA for the CDR3 is TGCGCCAGCAGCTTGGGGGGTTCCTACAATGAGCAGTTCTTC. Its translation is CASSLGGSYNEQFF.

The chain links TRBV2 to TRBJ2-7, with a possible D match to TRBD2 (5 bases). Germline loops: CDR1 SNHLY, CDR2 FYNNEI. CDR3 length: 14 residues. Trimming left V 6 bases short and J 4 bases short, with 16 bases between. As DNA, the CDR3 is TGTGCCAGCAGCGAAAGCGGATTGATGTACGAGCAGTACTTC. Protein sequence: CASSESGLMYEQYF. Based on the CDR3 plus reference TRBV2 and TRBJ2-7, the full variable domain is EPEVTQTPSHQVTQMGQEVILRCVPISNHLYFYWYRQILGQKVEFLVSFYNNEISEKSEIFDDQFSVERPDGSNFTLKIRSTKLEDSAMYFCASSESGLMYEQYFGPGTRLTVT.

As DNA, the CDR3 is TGTGCCGTGATGAACCCGGGACAGGGGTTTACCGAGCAGTACTTC. Translating gives CAVMNPGQGFTEQYF. The V gene is TRBV10-3, the J gene TRBJ2-7; TRBD1 aligns across 10 bases. This CDR3 is 15 amino acids long. Trimming cost V 11 bases and J 6 bases; bases outside gene matches: 16. Germline CDR1 is ENHRY and CDR2 is SYGVKD.

The chain uses TRBV6-6 and TRBJ1-2; 12 bases agree with TRBD1. CDR3 length equals 16 residues. J lost 6 bases, V lost 8 bases, and 13 bases had no gene match. CDR1 MNHNY and CDR2 SVGAGI come from the germline V gene (reference sequence). The CDR3: CASGGTGGAGTHGYTF. CDR3 in DNA: TGTGCCAGCGGAGGGACAGGGGGCGCGGGAACCCATGGCTACACCTTC.

CDR3 nucleotide sequence: TGTGCTAGTGGTTTGCGGGGGAGGACAAATAACTATGGCTACACCTTC. Amino acids: CASGLRGRTNNYGYTF. The V gene is TRBV12-5, the J gene TRBJ1-2; D might be TRBD1 (5 bases). The CDR3 runs 16 residues. Germline V gene lookup returns CDR1 LGHNT and CDR2 FRNRAP. The ends were cut back, 2 bases at V and 1 base at J, with 14 bases in the middle.

The rearrangement links TRBV5-1 to TRBJ2-7, with D perhaps assigned TRBD1 or TRBD2 (5 bases each). The CDR3 consists of 15 residues. Germline V gene sequence: CDR1 SGHRS, CDR2 YFSETQ. Trimming left V 2 bases short and J 3 bases short, with 15 bases between. As DNA, the CDR3 is TGCGCCAGCAGCTTACTTCAGGGTGGGGGCTACGAGCAGTACTTC. It yields the protein CASSLLQGGGYEQYF. Using reference TRBV5-1 and TRBJ2-7 for the parts outside the CDR3, the full variable domain is KAGVTQTPRYLIKTRGQQVTLSCSPISGHRSVSWYQQTPGQGLQFLFEYFSETQRNKGNFPGRFSGRQFSNSRSEMNVSTLELGDSALYLCASSLLQGGGYEQYFGPGTRLTVT.

V gene TRBV6-5 combines with J gene TRBJ2-7, with no clear D. Germline V gene data show CDR1 as MNHEY and CDR2 as SVGAGI. The germline V and J ends were trimmed by 6 bases and 0 bases, with 15 bases remaining between them. The CDR3 totals 15 residues. The CDR3 is CASSPSRSASYEQYF. CDR3 nucleotide sequence: TGTGCCAGCAGCCCTTCTCGATCGGCCTCCTACGAGCAGTACTTC.

The chain joins TRBV5-4 to TRBJ2-2; D tentatively reads TRBD1 or TRBD2 (5 bases each). Germline loops: CDR1 SGHNT, CDR2 YYREEE (reference sequence). Trimming removed 2 bases at V and 7 bases at J, with 9 bases between. This CDR3 has 13 residues. The CDR3 reads CASSFGANGELFF. Written as DNA, the CDR3 is TGTGCCAGCAGCTTCGGGGCGAACGGGGAGCTGTTTTTT.

This chain uses TRBV5-1 with TRBJ2-7; D is unclear. CDR3 size: 14 residues. Germline V gene data show CDR1 as SGHRS and CDR2 as YFSETQ. V dropped 0 bases and J dropped 3 bases, with 10 bases sitting between them. This CDR3 is CASSLAGNSYEQYF. DNA of the CDR3: TGCGCCAGCAGCTTGGCCGGCAACAGCTACGAGCAGTACTTC. Variable domain in full (rest from reference TRBV5-1 and TRBJ2-7): KAGVTQTPRYLIKTRGQQVTLSCSPISGHRSVSWYQQTPGQGLQFLFEYFSETQRNKGNFPGRFSGRQFSNSRSEMNVSTLELGDSALYLCASSLAGNSYEQYFGPGTRLTVT.

J is TRBJ2-5 and V is TRBV27; D remains ambiguous. V lost 1 base to trimming and J lost 5 bases, with 14 bases between them. Germline-derived CDR1 and CDR2 are MNHEY and SMNVEV (reference sequence). The CDR3 has 15 amino acids. The CDR3 region has the DNA TGTGCCAGCAGTTTATTGTCGACCAAAGGCGAGACCCAGTACTTC. Its protein is CASSLLSTKGETQYF.

The table lists this clone with a few counts. CDR3 region: CASSLDQRGNQPQHF. The DNA of the CDR3 is TGTGCCAGCAGCCTCGATCAGAGGGGAAATCAGCCCCAGCATTTT. The V and J genes are TRBV7-9 and TRBJ1-5; tentatively, D is TRBD1 (5 bases). The CDR3 is made up of 15 amino acids. Germline V gene sequence: CDR1 SEHNR, CDR2 FQNEAQ (reference sequence). V dropped 5 bases and J dropped 4 bases, with 15 bases sitting between them.

A single count supports this clone. The rearrangement joins TRBV7-8 to TRBJ2-7, with no clear D. Looked up from germline, CDR1 is SGHVS and CDR2 is FQNEAQ. Deletions cut 2 bases from V and 1 base from J, with 3 bases between. This CDR3 region has 12 residues. CDR3 bases: TGTGCCAGCAGCTTAAGGTCCTACGAGCAGTACTTC. Protein: CASSLRSYEQYF.

This chain links TRBV5-1 with TRBJ2-7, with TRBD2 as a possible D gene (5 bases). Germline V lookup: CDR1 SGHRS, CDR2 YFSETQ. The CDR3 totals 15 residues. The V end lost 2 bases, the J end lost 6 bases, and 18 bases lay between the germline ends. The CDR3 here is CASSLTTGPAGEQYF. The DNA of the CDR3 is TGCGCCAGCAGCTTAACGACGGGTCCTGCGGGCGAGCAGTACTTC. Full variable domain (outside the CDR3, taken from reference TRBV5-1 and TRBJ2-7): KAGVTQTPRYLIKTRGQQVTLSCSPISGHRSVSWYQQTPGQGLQFLFEYFSETQRNKGNFPGRFSGRQFSNSRSEMNVSTLELGDSALYLCASSLTTGPAGEQYFGPGTRLTVT.

In its sample, this clone was seen a few times. The J gene is TRBJ1-3, the V gene TRBV6-1; D perhaps matches TRBD1 (5 bases). Trimming left V 2 bases short and J 2 bases short, with 19 bases between. This CDR3 region has 18 residues. Germline V gives CDR1 MNHNS, CDR2 SASEGT. The CDR3 bases are TGTGCCAGCAGTGAACTGCTGGACACCCGACCCACTGGAAACACCATATATTTT. Amino acid sequence: CASSELLDTRPTGNTIYF.

The rearrangement uses TRBV2 and TRBJ1-2; D is possibly TRBD1 (5 bases). The CDR3 covers 14 residues. The germline V gene encodes CDR1 SNHLY and CDR2 FYNNEI. The V and J ends lost 1 base and 6 bases respectively, with 12 bases between them. CDR3 residues: CASSEVGPSNGYTF. In DNA, the CDR3 is TGTGCCAGCAGTGAAGTGGGACCGAGCAATGGCTACACCTTC.

This clone appeared once. The chain employs TRBV7-9 and TRBJ1-4; TRBD1 matches 7 bases. The germline CDR1 and CDR2 sequences are SEHNR and FQNEAQ (reference sequence). V shed 5 bases, J shed 6 bases, and the junction held 21 bases outside the gene matches. The CDR3 is 19 residues long. CDR3 DNA sequence: TGTGCCAGCAGCCAGGGTGAAAGGGGGACAGAACCCTTTGATGAAAAACTGTTTTTT. Its translation: CASSQGERGTEPFDEKLFF.